A single sample gave rise to the 16 T cell receptor beta chains below, sequenced in a study of human T cells and chemical hapten exposure (dated by TCRdb to the early 2020s). Explained via the paper, the time point label denotes: patch test 3, about 24 weeks after DPC sensitization. What the treatment or condition label conveys for this sample: therapeutic diphenylcyclopropenone sensitization with weekly scalp DPC. Preparation of the library involved RACE. Instrument on record: NextSeq 500. TCRdb reran the public reads through fastp at Q25 and MiXCR, keeping productive beta chains. Entries are consolidated by CDR3 protein sequence, retaining the most common genes and DNA. Here the sample has roughly 150,000 distinct CDR3 sequences; approximately 30% occur a single time. The top ten clones comprise 2.1% of the sample. The sample was whole blood, taken in connection with sensitization to the hapten diphenylcyclopropenone (DPC). These receptors came from a woman aged 18-35 years with alopecia areata. Some clones in this sample may be carry-over from other donors' samples.

This clonotype was seen repeatedly, ten times or more. CDR3 protein: CASSLGGGQPQHF. CDR3 DNA: TGTGCCAGCAGTTTAGGTGGGGGTCAGCCCCAGCATTTT. V gene TRBV12-3 or TRBV12-4 combines with J gene TRBJ1-5; a possible D gene is TRBD1 (5 bases). The V gene lost 1 base and the J gene lost 6 bases, with 7 bases spanning the gap. The CDR3 runs 13 residues.

DNA for the CDR3: TGTGCCACCAGTGATTGGGACAGCTACGAGCAGTACTTC. This gives the protein CATSDWDSYEQYF. This chain connects TRBV24-1 to TRBJ2-7; 7 bases match TRBD1. Trimming at V came to 2 bases and at J to 3 bases, leaving 0 bases not matched to a gene. CDR1 and CDR2 from the germline V gene are KGHDR and SFDVKD. The CDR3 extends over 13 amino acids.

This chain joins TRBV2 and TRBJ2-7; D unclear. Per the germline V gene, CDR1 is SNHLY and CDR2 is FYNNEI. V lost 6 bases, J lost 2 bases, and 8 bases lay in between. The CDR3 length is 12 residues. DNA of the CDR3: TGTGCCAGCAGCGAGCAGCCCTACGAGCAGTACTTC. Its protein is CASSEQPYEQYF.

The gene calls are TRBV9 and TRBJ2-7; TRBD2 agrees at 10 bases. This CDR3 comprises 15 residues. The V gene's germline CDR1 is SGDLS and CDR2 YYNGEE. The ends lost 0 bases at V and 5 bases at J; junction bases unmatched: 5. In nucleotides, the CDR3 is TGTGCCAGCAGCGTAGAAACGCTAGCGGGAGACGAGCAGTACTTC. Its translation: CASSVETLAGDEQYF.

The chain links TRBV29-1 to TRBJ2-5; perhaps TRBD2 as D (6 bases). Germline lookup yields CDR1 SQVTM and CDR2 ANQGSEA. V lost 2 bases and J 2 bases, leaving 15 bases between the germline ends. The CDR3 totals 15 residues. CDR3 sequence (DNA): TGCAGCGTTGAAAGGGGTGGACGGGGGCAAGAGACCCAGTACTTC. Protein product: CSVERGGRGQETQYF.

Note on this clonotype: The junction does not match germline at one end; this may be a read error. V gene TRBV15 combines with J gene TRBJ2-2; a possible D gene is TRBD2 (6 bases). CDR1 LNHNV and CDR2 YYDKDF come from the germline V gene (reference sequence). There are 12 residues in the CDR3. CDR3 region: CATRGEVGKLFF. In nucleotides, the CDR3 is TGTGCCACCCGTGGGGAGGTCGGGAAGCTGTTTTTT.

V and J are TRBV7-6 and TRBJ1-2, with a weak D call TRBD1 (5 bases). Germline CDR1 and CDR2: SGHVS and FNYEAQ. The CDR3 consists of 15 residues. The ends were cut back, 1 base at V and 3 bases at J, with 12 bases in the middle. CDR3 loop: CASSLGEGRDYGYTF. CDR3 bases: TGTGCCAGCAGCTTAGGGGAGGGGAGAGACTATGGCTACACCTTC. The full variable domain, completed using reference TRBV7-6 and TRBJ1-2, is GAGVSQSPRYKVTKRGQDVALRCDPISGHVSLYWYRQALGQGPEFLTYFNYEAQQDKSGLPNDRFSAERPEGSISTLTIQRTEQRDSAMYRCASSLGEGRDYGYTFGSGTRLTVV.

The chain links TRBV4-1 to TRBJ2-3; D is possibly TRBD2 (5 bases). This CDR3 is built from 15 residues. Germline assignment: CDR1 MGHRA and CDR2 YSYEKL. Between the trimmed V and J ends, which lost 3 bases and 1 base, there was a span of 11 bases. The CDR3 sequence: CASSQREGRTDTQYF. Here the CDR3 DNA reads TGCGCCAGCAGCCAGCGAGAGGGCCGCACAGATACGCAGTATTTT.

This rearrangement joins TRBV13 to TRBJ2-7, with D perhaps TRBD2 (6 bases). Trimming shortened V by 3 bases and J by 3 bases, and 15 bases separated the two germline ends. The CDR3 is made up of 15 amino acids. Per the germline V gene, CDR1 is PRHDT and CDR2 is FYEKMQ (reference sequence). CDR3: CASSFRRDLNYEQYF. CDR3 DNA sequence: TGTGCCAGCAGCTTTAGGAGGGACCTTAACTACGAGCAGTACTTC.

CDR3 region: CASSQVGGRTYEQYF. The CDR3 nucleotides read TGCGCCAGCAGCCAAGTCGGCGGCAGAACCTACGAGCAGTACTTC. This chain joins TRBV4-1 and TRBJ2-7, with D uncertain. V gave up 1 base and J gave up 2 bases, with 12 bases separating them. CDR3 size: 15 residues. CDR1 is MGHRA and CDR2 is YSYEKL in the germline V gene.

This clonotype was seen only a few times. The chain is built from TRBV27 and TRBJ1-6; 7 bases align to TRBD1. Per germline, CDR1 MNHEY and CDR2 SMNVEV (reference sequence). This CDR3 region has 14 residues. V was clipped by 5 bases and J by 10 bases; unmatched bases: 8. Here the CDR3 reads CASSTRQGLSPLHF. The CDR3 nucleotides read TGTGCCAGCAGTACCCGACAGGGTTTATCACCCCTCCACTTT.

V and J are TRBV29-1 and TRBJ1-2; 7 nucleotides match TRBD1. V was clipped by 3 bases and J by 4 bases; unmatched bases: 8. Germline loops: CDR1 SQVTM, CDR2 ANQGSEA. The CDR3 length is 14 residues. The CDR3 bases are TGCAGCGTTGAGGGGACAGTCCCTTTCTATGGCTACACCTTC. Translation: CSVEGTVPFYGYTF.

This clonotype was detected many times. This chain uses TRBV29-1 with TRBJ1-1; 8 nucleotides match TRBD1. With 6 bases clipped from V and 4 bases from J, the junction kept 4 bases outside the gene matches. The CDR3 length is 12 residues. The V gene's germline CDR1 is SQVTM and CDR2 ANQGSEA. CDR3 sequence: CSVSDRATEAFF. CDR3 bases: TGCAGCGTATCGGACAGGGCCACTGAAGCTTTCTTT.

This clonotype came up a few times. The rearrangement links TRBV5-1 to TRBJ2-7; 7 bases fit TRBD1. The V gene end was trimmed by 4 bases and the J gene end by 6 bases; junction bases not matched to a gene: 7. The CDR3 runs to 13 residues. CDR1 is SGHRS and CDR2 is YFSETQ in the germline V gene. The CDR3 DNA follows: TGCGCCAGCAGCGAGACAGGGATAGGCGAGCAGTACTTC. Its protein is CASSETGIGEQYF.

V usage is TRBV7-9 and J usage is TRBJ2-1, with a possible D match to TRBD1 (6 bases). V lost 4 bases to trimming and J lost 4 bases, with 11 bases between them. Germline CDR1 is SEHNR and CDR2 is FQNEAQ (reference sequence). The CDR3 has 14 residues. DNA of the CDR3: TGTGCCAGCAGCTCCCGGGACAAGTACAATGAGCAGTTCTTC. Translating gives CASSSRDKYNEQFF.

This clonotype showed up just a few times. This chain joins TRBV7-2 and TRBJ2-5, with 9 bases lining up with TRBD2. CDR3 length equals 16 residues. Germline V gene sequence: CDR1 SGHTA, CDR2 FQGNSA. After removal of 3 bases from V and 4 bases from J, the junction contained 9 bases not matched to a gene. DNA for the CDR3: TGTGCCAGCAGCTTCCAGGGCGGGAGGGTAGTAGAGACCCAGTACTTC. Its protein product is CASSFQGGRVVETQYF.